This is a list of T cell receptor beta chains from one sample in a study of STAT5B mutations in CD4+ large granular lymphocyte leukemia. Only in-frame clones appear in the TCRdb table, and some are missing; sequencing was by immunoSEQ multiplex PCR. This sample carries 23,000 or so clones, about two thirds of them seen once, and the ten largest clones take 0.55% to 0.65%. Sequencing used CD4+ T cells from blood buffy coats. These TCRs come from a human donor in good health. CDR3s include the opening cysteine and the closing phenylalanine or tryptophan. D genes are given only for firm matches. Some rows have no size entry. The others give once, few or many, or a class for an expanded clone.

J | V | length | size | D | CDR3 | DNA
TRBJ1-1 | TRBV15 | 15 | . | TRBD1 | CATSREFGQGTEAFF | TGTGCCACCAGCAGAGAATTCGGACAGGGGACTGAAGCTTTCTTT
TRBJ1-4 | TRBV11-3 | 15 | . | TRBD1 | CASSWTGASNEKLFF | TGTGCCAGCAGCTGGACAGGGGCGTCTAATGAAAAACTGTTTTTT
TRBJ1-1 | TRBV7-9 | 15 | . | . | CASSLGQKMNTEAFF | TGTGCCAGCAGCTTAGGACAAAAAATGAACACTGAAGCTTTCTTT
TRBJ1-1 | TRBV6-4 | 14 | . | . | CASSSSPGNTEAFF | TGTGCCAGTTCGTCGTCACCGGGGAACACTGAAGCTTTCTTT
TRBJ1-1 | TRBV21-1 | 13 | . | . | CASSTQVPTEAFF | TGTGCCAGCAGCACCCAGGTTCCGACTGAAGCTTTCTTT
TRBJ2-7 | TRBV21-1 | 14 | . | . | CASRGPISKYEQYF | TGTGCCAGCAGGGGACCCATAAGCAAATACGAGCAGTACTTC
TRBJ1-5 | TRBV28 | 12 | . | . | CASSLPLVPQHF | TGTGCCAGCAGTTTGCCCCTTGTGCCCCAGCATTTT
TRBJ1-1 | TRBV7-6 | 17 | few | . | CASSLGEAFGGVTEAFF | TGTGCCAGCAGCTTAGGAGAGGCTTTTGGGGGGGTAACTGAAGCTTTCTTT
TRBJ2-1 | TRBV15 | 14 | . | . | CATSIPGAGNEQFF | TGTGCCACCAGCATACCGGGGGCGGGGAATGAGCAGTTCTTC
TRBJ2-7 | TRBV5-4 | 14 | . | . | CASSWERRAYEQYF | TGTGCCAGCAGCTGGGAGCGGCGGGCCTACGAGCAGTACTTC
TRBJ2-5 | TRBV29-1 | 12 | . | . | CSVARGQETQYF | TGCAGCGTGGCCCGGGGCCAAGAGACCCAGTACTTC
TRBJ2-1 | TRBV18 | 12 | . | TRBD2 | CASSPWEGEQFF | TGTGCCAGCTCGCCGTGGGAGGGTGAGCAGTTCTTC
TRBJ1-3 | TRBV5-1 | 17 | . | . | CASSLEQLQRSGNTIYF | TGCGCCAGCAGCTTGGAACAGCTCCAACGCTCTGGAAACACCATATATTTT
TRBJ2-7 | TRBV4-3 | 13 | once | . | CASSRERSYEQYF | TGCGCCAGCAGCCGGGAGCGCTCCTACGAGCAGTACTTC
TRBJ1-1 | TRBV16 | 15 | few | . | CASSQSIQGFTEAFF | TGTGCCAGCAGCCAATCGATTCAGGGGTTCACTGAAGCTTTCTTT
TRBJ1-1 | TRBV5-1 | 15 | . | TRBD1 | CASSLDGQGRTEAFF | TGCGCCAGCAGCTTGGACGGACAGGGGAGAACTGAAGCTTTCTTT
TRBJ2-1 | TRBV7-9 | 14 | once | TRBD1 | CASRIGGSHNEQFF | TGTGCCAGCAGAATAGGGGGCTCCCACAATGAGCAGTTCTTC
TRBJ2-6 | TRBV19 | 19 | . | TRBD1 | CASSIDPGQPSSGANVLTF | TGTGCCAGTAGTATAGATCCGGGACAGCCAAGCTCTGGGGCCAACGTCCTGACTTTC
TRBJ1-5 | TRBV28 | 19 | . | . | CASTEPGLSGHRYNQPQHF | TGTGCCAGCACTGAACCGGGGTTATCGGGACATCGTTATAATCAGCCCCAGCATTTT
TRBJ1-2 | TRBV6-1 | 15 | . | TRBD1 | CASSEWDRGQGGYTF | TGTGCCAGCAGTGAATGGGACAGGGGGCAGGGTGGCTACACCTTC
TRBJ1-4 | TRBV28 | 17 | . | . | CASSLVGARATNEKLFF | TGTGCCAGCAGTTTAGTGGGGGCGAGGGCAACTAATGAAAAACTGTTTTTT
TRBJ1-1 | TRBV18 | 17 | . | . | CASSPRQLGSGMTEAFF | TGTGCCAGCTCCCCACGACAGTTGGGGTCAGGTATGACTGAAGCTTTCTTT
TRBJ2-3 | TRBV2 | 17 | . | TRBD2 | CASSDGTSGGFTDTQYF | TGTGCCAGCAGTGACGGGACTAGCGGGGGATTCACAGATACGCAGTATTTT
TRBJ2-1 | TRBV7-8 | 16 | . | TRBD2 | CASSLLPWGGTDEQFF | TGTGCCAGCAGCTTACTCCCTTGGGGGGGGACGGATGAGCAGTTCTTC
TRBJ2-7 | TRBV6-1 | 14 | . | . | CASSRPDRSYEQYF | TGTGCCAGCAGCCGACCTGACAGATCCTACGAGCAGTACTTC
TRBJ2-2 | TRBV27 | 15 | . | . | CASSPGTTNTGELFF | TGTGCCAGCAGTCCCGGGACCACTAACACCGGGGAGCTGTTTTTT
TRBJ1-6 | TRBV5-6 | 14 | . | . | CASSLAGWDSPLHF | TGTGCCAGCAGCTTGGCAGGGTGGGATTCACCCCTCCACTTT
TRBJ1-2 | TRBV9 | 12 | . | . | CASSRQNYGYTF | TGTGCCAGTTCAAGACAGAACTATGGCTACACCTTC
TRBJ2-7 | TRBV2 | 12 | . | . | CASSGSYYEQYF | TGTGCCAGCAGCGGATCCTACTACGAGCAGTACTTC